Each of the 21 T cell receptor beta chains below was sequenced from the same sample in a study of early T cells in non-severe SARS-CoV-2 infection (dated by TCRdb to the early 2020s). Library preparation was by 5' RACE. Sequenced on a NextSeq 500. In-frame beta chains were kept once TCRdb had trimmed the public reads at Q25 with fastp and called clones with MiXCR. CDR3 protein duplicates are merged, each entry listing the most common genes and DNA. This sample gives 50,000 to 65,000 distinct CDR3 sequences in total; less than 20% of them show up just once. In total, the top ten clones hold approximately 9% of the sample. Source: whole blood, taken at baseline. The source is an adult who was a healthcare worker with PCR-confirmed SARS-CoV-2 infection or an uninfected control (not recorded which).

Only a few counts were recorded for this clonotype. The chain is built from TRBV29-1 and TRBJ2-7; 8 bases are shared with TRBD1. This CDR3 spans 14 amino acids. The trim removed 2 bases at V and 5 bases at J, leaving 8 bases unmatched. Germline values: CDR1 SQVTM, CDR2 ANQGSEA. CDR3 nucleotide sequence: TGCAGCGTTGAAAGTTCGCAGGGGGCTAACGAGCAGTACTTC. Its protein is CSVESSQGANEQYF.

Notes on this clonotype: At one end the junction does not follow the germline gene, possibly because of a read error. The DNA of the CDR3 is TGCGCCAGCAGCTTGGCCGTTAGCGGGAGCCGAGACTTC. This sequence encodes CASSLAVSGSRDF. J is TRBJ2-7 and V is TRBV5-1; 9 positions match TRBD2. Germline assignment: CDR1 SGHRS and CDR2 YFSETQ. The CDR3 is made up of 13 amino acids. The whole variable domain, remainder taken from reference TRBV5-1 and TRBJ2-7, is KAGVTQTPRYLIKTRGQQVTLSCSPISGHRSVSWYQQTPGQGLQFLFEYFSETQRNKGNFPGRFSGRQFSNSRSEMNVSTLELGDSALYLCASSLAVSGSRDFGPGTRLTVT.

The sample holds a few counts of this clonotype. This rearrangement joins TRBV5-5 to TRBJ2-7; 10 bases match TRBD1. The germline gives CDR1 SGHKS, CDR2 YYEKEE (reference sequence). This CDR3 has 15 residues. The V gene end was trimmed by 3 bases and the J gene end by 3 bases; junction bases not matched to a gene: 6. CDR3 amino acids: CASSSGTGEVYEQYF. The CDR3 DNA reads TGTGCCAGCAGCTCCGGGACAGGGGAGGTCTACGAGCAGTACTTC.

The chain links TRBV12-3 or TRBV12-4 to TRBJ2-2, with TRBD2 matching 7 bases. This CDR3 has 15 residues. J was trimmed by 5 bases and V by 7 bases; bases with no gene match: 10. The CDR3 here is CASKPPGGGTGELFF. Here the CDR3 DNA reads TGTGCCAGCAAGCCGCCGGGGGGTGGTACCGGGGAGCTGTTTTTT.

The rearrangement joins TRBV12-3 or TRBV12-4 to TRBJ1-5, with D perhaps TRBD1 (5 bases). The length of the CDR3 is 16 residues. V lost 5 bases to trimming and J lost 4 bases, with 18 bases between them. CDR3 sequence reads: CASSLQGSDRNQPQHF. The DNA for the CDR3 is TGTGCCAGCAGTCTTCAGGGTTCGGACCGAAATCAGCCCCAGCATTTT.

This clonotype was detected only a few times. V usage is TRBV12-3 or TRBV12-4 and J usage is TRBJ2-1; D ambiguous. This CDR3 is 13 amino acids long. Trimming stripped 2 bases from V and 5 bases from J, with 7 bases between. DNA of the CDR3: TGTGCCAGCAGTTTAATGGCAAACAATGAGCAGTTCTTC. The encoded protein is CASSLMANNEQFF.

This clonotype showed up just a few times. The chain joins TRBV12-3 or TRBV12-4 to TRBJ1-2, with 9 bases matching TRBD1. V dropped 5 bases and J dropped 8; count of bases not matched to a gene: 9. The CDR3 is 14 amino acids. Here the CDR3 DNA reads TGTGCCAGCAGTAAAACCGGGACAGGGTTAGGCTACACCTTC. Translated: CASSKTGTGLGYTF.

This clonotype was recorded at least ten times. The chain combines TRBV29-1 with TRBJ2-2; the match to TRBD1 covers 7 bases. Losses at the gene ends were 7 bases for V and 2 bases for J; bases not matched to a gene: 4. Germline CDR1 and CDR2: SQVTM and ANQGSEA. This CDR3 contains 13 residues. The CDR3 region has the DNA TGCAGCGCACGGGACAGTAACACCGGGGAGCTGTTTTTT. This codes for CSARDSNTGELFF.

This clonotype has ten or more counts. The CDR3 is CASSFLSSYNEQFF. DNA for the CDR3: TGTGCCAGCAGCTTTCTTAGCTCCTACAATGAGCAGTTCTTC. V usage is TRBV7-9 and J usage is TRBJ2-1; no clear D. Germline-derived CDR1 and CDR2 are SEHNR and FQNEAQ (reference sequence). The CDR3 is 14 amino acids. Trimming took off 3 bases at V and 0 bases at J, with 6 bases between the two ends.

A few counts support this clonotype. This sequence joins TRBV7-6 and TRBJ2-5, with unresolved D. V lost 4 bases and J lost 5, with 14 bases in between. The CDR3 totals 14 residues. CDR1 SGHVS and CDR2 FNYEAQ come from the germline V gene. CDR3 in DNA: TGTGCCAGCAGCTCAATCTCTCTGAGGGAGACCCAGTACTTC. This encodes CASSSISLRETQYF. The whole variable domain, filled in from reference TRBV7-6 and TRBJ2-5, reads GAGVSQSPRYKVTKRGQDVALRCDPISGHVSLYWYRQALGQGPEFLTYFNYEAQQDKSGLPNDRFSAERPEGSISTLTIQRTEQRDSAMYRCASSSISLRETQYFGPGTRLLVL.

This clonotype was counted only a few times. The rearrangement links TRBV7-9 to TRBJ1-4; 11 bases line up with TRBD1. Unmatched junction bases numbered 7, after V lost 5 bases and J lost 8 bases. Germline CDR1 SEHNR, CDR2 FQNEAQ (reference sequence). The CDR3 runs 15 residues. In DNA form, the CDR3 reads TGTGCCAGCAGCGCAGGACAGGGGGCGTACGAAAAACTGTTTTTT. Residues: CASSAGQGAYEKLFF. Supplemented by reference TRBV7-9 and TRBJ1-4, the full variable domain reads DTGVSQNPRHKITKRGQNVTFRCDPISEHNRLYWYRQTLGQGPEFLTYFQNEAQLEKSRLLSDRFSAERPKGSFSTLEIQRTEQGDSAMYLCASSAGQGAYEKLFFGSGTQLSVL.

This clonotype has more than one count but fewer than ten. The chain couples TRBV6-6 to TRBJ1-3, with D uncertain. Germline V gives CDR1 MNHNY, CDR2 SVGAGI (reference sequence). The CDR3 sequence is 15 residues long. Trimming left V 2 bases short and J 2 bases short, with 10 bases between. CDR3 region: CASSYTHQAGNTIYF. CDR3 DNA sequence: TGTGCCAGCAGTTACACGCACCAAGCTGGAAACACCATATATTTT.

This chain joins TRBV6-6 and TRBJ2-2, with D perhaps matching TRBD1 or TRBD2 (6 bases each). Germline values: CDR1 MNHNY, CDR2 SVGAGI (reference sequence). The CDR3 extends over 14 amino acids. V was cut by 7 bases and J by 0 bases, with 9 bases left in between. This CDR3 is CASIGGPNTGELFF. The CDR3 DNA sequence: TGTGCCAGCATAGGGGGGCCGAACACCGGGGAGCTGTTTTTT.

The chain links TRBV2 to TRBJ1-5, with D perhaps TRBD1 (5 bases). CDR1 and CDR2 from the germline V gene are SNHLY and FYNNEI. The CDR3 totals 16 residues. Trimming pared 3 bases from V and 0 bases from J, leaving 12 bases between. The CDR3 nucleotides read TGTGCCAGCAGTGATGGGGCAGGGAATAGCAATCAGCCCCAGCATTTT. It yields the protein CASSDGAGNSNQPQHF. Drawing the rest from reference TRBV2 and TRBJ1-5, the complete variable domain is EPEVTQTPSHQVTQMGQEVILRCVPISNHLYFYWYRQILGQKVEFLVSFYNNEISEKSEIFDDQFSVERPDGSNFTLKIRSTKLEDSAMYFCASSDGAGNSNQPQHFGDGTRLSIL.

This chain joins TRBV4-3 and TRBJ2-7; TRBD2 is a possible D gene (5 bases). This CDR3 has 16 residues. Trimming stripped 0 bases from V and 3 bases from J, with 15 bases between. Germline V gene sequence: CDR1 LGHNA, CDR2 YSLEER. The CDR3 nucleotides are TGCGCCAGCAGCCAAGATCGAACTAGACCCAACTACGAGCAGTACTTC. Protein: CASSQDRTRPNYEQYF.

This clonotype was observed a handful of times. The chain recombines TRBV7-9 with TRBJ1-2; unclear D gene. CDR1 is SEHNR and CDR2 is FQNEAQ in the germline V gene (reference sequence). V was clipped by 1 base and J by 6 bases, with 9 bases between them. The CDR3 runs 13 residues. DNA for the CDR3: TGTGCCAGCAGCTTAGGGAGGGTGGATGGCTACACCTTC. This encodes CASSLGRVDGYTF.

This clonotype was counted at least ten times. Here the CDR3 DNA reads TGCGCCAGCAGCTTCATAGGGGACAGGGCGTTTCCCCTCCACTTT. The encoded protein is CASSFIGDRAFPLHF. V gene TRBV5-1 combines with J gene TRBJ1-6; 9 positions match TRBD1. Germline V CDR1 and CDR2: SGHRS, YFSETQ. The CDR3 consists of 15 residues. Trimming took 2 bases from V and 13 from J; bases not matched to a gene: 10.

The chain couples TRBV29-1 to TRBJ1-1; no firm D call. This CDR3 comprises 14 residues. V gave up 0 bases and J gave up 1 base, with 9 bases separating them. Germline V gene lookup returns CDR1 SQVTM and CDR2 ANQGSEA. This CDR3 is CSVEDSGSNTEAFF. CDR3 coding DNA: TGCAGCGTTGAAGACTCCGGATCGAACACTGAAGCTTTCTTT.

This clonotype was picked up a small number of times. This CDR3 reads CASSVVVNTGELFF. CDR3 in DNA: TGTGCCAGCAGTGTGGTTGTCAACACCGGGGAGCTGTTTTTT. The chain carries TRBV25-1 and TRBJ2-2; no definite D call. This CDR3 has 14 residues. V was trimmed by 4 bases and J by 2 bases, leaving 8 bases between them. The V gene's germline CDR1 is MGHDK and CDR2 SYGVNS.

This clonotype has just a few counts. The chain recombines TRBV11-2 with TRBJ2-5; D is unresolved. The CDR3 is 13 amino acids. V dropped 5 bases and J dropped 3 bases, with 10 bases sitting between them. In germline, CDR1 is SGHAT, CDR2 FQNNGV. This CDR3 is CASSPRIEETQYF. In nucleotides, the CDR3 is TGTGCCAGCAGCCCCCGAATCGAAGAGACCCAGTACTTC.

This chain uses TRBV5-1 with TRBJ1-1; possible D gene TRBD1, 5 bases. The V gene's germline CDR1 is SGHRS and CDR2 YFSETQ. This CDR3 spans 14 amino acids. V lost 7 bases and J lost 2, with 15 bases in between. CDR3 protein: CASSPAGTNTEAFF. The DNA for the CDR3 is TGCGCCAGCTCCCCGGCAGGGACCAACACTGAAGCTTTCTTT. The variable domain in full, with the rest retrieved from reference TRBV5-1 and TRBJ1-1, is KAGVTQTPRYLIKTRGQQVTLSCSPISGHRSVSWYQQTPGQGLQFLFEYFSETQRNKGNFPGRFSGRQFSNSRSEMNVSTLELGDSALYLCASSPAGTNTEAFFGQGTRLTVV.